Following are 31 T cell receptor beta chains from one sample sequenced in a study of T cells in narcolepsy. The data were produced by immunoSEQ multiplex PCR, yet TCRdb's version contains in-frame clones alone and is incomplete. This table has more than 25,000 clones, approximately 79% appearing once. The sample consisted of memory (CD45RA-) CD4+ T cells from blood. The receptor source for this set is a human donor in good health.

The rearrangement links TRBV28 to TRBJ1-5; D call uncertain. The CDR3 consists of 12 residues. The V gene lost 6 bases and the J gene lost 11 bases, with 14 bases spanning the gap. In germline, CDR1 is MDHEN, CDR2 SYDVKM. The CDR3 loop reads CASSPGRLSQHF. CDR3 DNA: TGTGCCAGCAGCCCGGGCAGACTGTCCCAGCATTTT.

This clone was picked up a small number of times. The V gene is TRBV27, the J gene TRBJ1-5; possible D gene TRBD1, 5 bases. Germline CDR1 MNHEY, CDR2 SMNVEV (reference sequence). The V and J ends lost 5 bases and 3 bases respectively, with 14 bases between them. This CDR3 contains 15 residues. CDR3 sequence reads: CASSPQRTHNQPQHF. The CDR3 coding sequence is TGTGCCAGCAGTCCCCAACGGACACACAATCAGCCCCAGCATTTT.

This clone was seen just once. The chain couples TRBV2 to TRBJ2-1; TRBD1 matches at 7 bases. Per germline, CDR1 SNHLY and CDR2 FYNNEI. CDR3 size: 15 residues. Trimming cost V 1 base and J 4 bases; bases outside gene matches: 4. CDR3 sequence (DNA): TGTGCCAGCAGTGAAGTGACAGGGAAATACAATGAGCAGTTCTTC. Translation gives CASSEVTGKYNEQFF.

The genes are TRBV30 and TRBJ1-2, with TRBD1 matching over 7 bases. This CDR3 comprises 12 residues. The V gene's germline CDR1 is GTSNPN and CDR2 SVGIG (reference sequence). V lost 0 bases and J lost 8; bases outside the gene matches: 3. The DNA for the CDR3 is TGTGCCTGGAGTGTAACAGGGGAGGGCTACACCTTC. Protein product: CAWSVTGEGYTF.

This sequence joins TRBV29-1 and TRBJ1-2, with D possibly being TRBD1 (5 bases). CDR1 is SQVTM, CDR2 ANQGSEA, per germline. Trimming took 7 bases from V and 6 from J, leaving 15 bases between them. CDR3 length equals 12 residues. The DNA of the CDR3 is TGCAGCGCCGCCGGACGGGGCCATGGCTACACCTTC. Its protein is CSAAGRGHGYTF. The whole variable domain, remainder taken from reference TRBV29-1 and TRBJ1-2, is SAVISQKPSRDICQRGTSLTIQCQVDSQVTMMFWYRQQPGQSLTLIATANQGSEATYESGFVIDKFPISRPNLTFSTLTVSNMSPEDSSIYLCSAAGRGHGYTFGSGTRLTVV.

The rearrangement joins TRBV18 to TRBJ2-7; D is perhaps TRBD2 (6 bases). Germline CDR1 and CDR2: KGHSH and LQKENI. The CDR3 covers 15 residues. Trimming shortened V by 0 bases and J by 0 bases, and 9 bases separated the two germline ends. DNA of the CDR3: TGTGCCAGCTCACCACCTAGCGGTGGCTCCTACGAGCAGTACTTC. As protein: CASSPPSGGSYEQYF.

The chain joins TRBV29-1 to TRBJ2-5; TRBD1 matches 11 bases. The V gene end was trimmed by 4 bases and the J gene end by 4 bases; junction bases not matched to a gene: 8. Germline CDR1 and CDR2: SQVTM and ANQGSEA. CDR3 length equals 15 residues. The CDR3 region has the DNA TGCAGCGTTGTGTCTGGGACAGGGGGTTTAGAGACCCAGTACTTC. Its translation: CSVVSGTGGLETQYF.

The chain employs TRBV5-1 and TRBJ2-7; D not resolved. From germline, CDR1 is SGHRS and CDR2 YFSETQ. The CDR3 loop spans 12 amino acids. Trimming cost V 4 bases and J 3 bases, with 8 bases left between them. The CDR3 DNA is TGCGCCAGCAGCCCCCCAGGCTACGAGCAGTACTTC. It translates to CASSPPGYEQYF. Drawing the rest from reference TRBV5-1 and TRBJ2-7, the complete variable domain is KAGVTQTPRYLIKTRGQQVTLSCSPISGHRSVSWYQQTPGQGLQFLFEYFSETQRNKGNFPGRFSGRQFSNSRSEMNVSTLELGDSALYLCASSPPGYEQYFGPGTRLTVT.

The chain recombines TRBV7-2 with TRBJ1-5; D might be TRBD1 (5 bases). The V end lost 10 bases, the J end lost 3 bases, and 19 bases lay between the germline ends. This CDR3 is 15 amino acids long. The germline gives CDR1 SGHTA, CDR2 FQGNSA. CDR3 nucleotide sequence: TGTGCCACCTCCCCGGATGGGGCCTTCAATCAGCCCCAGCATTTT. Its protein product is CATSPDGAFNQPQHF.

The J gene is TRBJ2-3, the V gene TRBV5-5; D remains ambiguous. In germline, CDR1 is SGHKS, CDR2 YYEKEE (reference sequence). The CDR3 spans 13 residues. V dropped 0 bases and J dropped 2 bases, with 4 bases sitting between them. The CDR3, as DNA: TGTGCCAGCAGCTTGGGTCCCACAGATACGCAGTATTTT. Translation gives CASSLGPTDTQYF.

The J gene is TRBJ1-3, the V gene TRBV28; D call uncertain. The CDR3 runs to 12 residues. Germline V gene sequence: CDR1 MDHEN, CDR2 SYDVKM. V lost 11 bases, J lost 2 bases, and 10 bases lay in between. CDR3 amino acids: CAVGIPGNTIYF. The CDR3 region has the DNA TGTGCCGTCGGGATCCCTGGAAACACCATATATTTT.

The CDR3 DNA follows: TGTGCCAGCAGCTTAAATCCAGCAGGGGGGGCAGATACGCAGTATTTT. It translates to CASSLNPAGGADTQYF. The chain combines TRBV7-3 with TRBJ2-3; D possibly matches TRBD1 or TRBD2 (7 bases each). Germline loops: CDR1 SGHTA, CDR2 FQGTGA. V lost 1 base to trimming and J lost 4 bases, with 15 bases between them. The CDR3 is 16 amino acids.

The gene calls are TRBV5-1 and TRBJ2-3; perhaps TRBD1 as D (6 bases). The CDR3 extends over 16 amino acids. CDR1 and CDR2 from the germline V gene are SGHRS and YFSETQ. The germline V and J ends were trimmed by 4 bases and 0 bases, with 15 bases remaining between them. In DNA, the CDR3 is TGCGCCAGCAGCCGAGGGGGAACACCTAGCACAGATACGCAGTATTTT. Residues: CASSRGGTPSTDTQYF. Full variable domain (outside the CDR3, taken from reference TRBV5-1 and TRBJ2-3): KAGVTQTPRYLIKTRGQQVTLSCSPISGHRSVSWYQQTPGQGLQFLFEYFSETQRNKGNFPGRFSGRQFSNSRSEMNVSTLELGDSALYLCASSRGGTPSTDTQYFGPGTRLTVL.

The chain uses TRBV28 and TRBJ1-5; maybe TRBD1 (6 bases). There are 12 residues in the CDR3. Deletions cut 7 bases from V and 7 bases from J, with 11 bases between. The germline CDR1 and CDR2 sequences are MDHEN and SYDVKM. The CDR3 reads CASTTGYQPQHF. The CDR3 DNA follows: TGTGCCAGCACAACAGGGTACCAGCCCCAGCATTTT. Variable domain in full (rest from reference TRBV28 and TRBJ1-5): DVKVTQSSRYLVKRTGEKVFLECVQDMDHENMFWYRQDPGLGLRLIYFSYDVKMKEKGDIPEGYSVSREKKERFSLILESASTNQTSMYLCASTTGYQPQHFGDGTRLSIL.

This clone was seen once. The genes are TRBV28 and TRBJ2-7, with D uncertain. Germline V gene lookup returns CDR1 MDHEN and CDR2 SYDVKM. V gave up 3 bases and J gave up 3 bases, with 12 bases separating them. CDR3 length equals 14 residues. The chain's CDR3 is CASSLEYLNYEQYF. The CDR3 nucleotides read TGTGCCAGCAGTTTGGAATATCTGAACTACGAGCAGTACTTC.

The rearrangement links TRBV7-9 to TRBJ2-7; 7 bases are a match to TRBD2. CDR3 length: 15 residues. CDR1 and CDR2 (germline): SEHNR, FQNEAQ (reference sequence). Trimming at V came to 2 bases and at J to 2 bases, leaving 6 bases not matched to a gene. CDR3 protein: CASSLFLADPYEQYF. CDR3 coding DNA: TGTGCCAGCAGCTTATTCCTAGCGGACCCCTACGAGCAGTACTTC.

J is TRBJ2-5 and V is TRBV2, with a possible D match to TRBD2 (6 bases). Judging by the DNA end, TRBJ2-7 fits better; the J call may be wrong. This CDR3 has 15 residues. Germline V lookup: CDR1 SNHLY, CDR2 FYNNEI. The CDR3 loop reads CASSEVRLERFEQYF. The DNA for the CDR3 is TGTGCCAGCAGTGAAGTTCGACTAGAGAGGTTCGAGCAGTACTTC.

The chain recombines TRBV30 with TRBJ1-4; D is unresolved. Germline CDR1 is GTSNPN and CDR2 is SVGIG (reference sequence). CDR3 size: 11 residues. V shed 3 bases and J shed 5 bases, with 4 bases lying between them. CDR3 bases: TGTGCCTGGAGGAAAAATGAAAAACTGTTTTTT. It specifies CAWRKNEKLFF.

The rearrangement uses TRBV10-3 and TRBJ1-4; TRBD1 might be the D (5 bases). The V and J ends lost 6 bases and 8 bases respectively, with 13 bases between them. Germline V gene lookup returns CDR1 ENHRY and CDR2 SYGVKD. The CDR3 has 13 amino acids. The CDR3 nucleotides are TGTGCCATCAGAAACCGGGAGGGGGAAAAACTGTTTTTT. Translated, it gives CAIRNREGEKLFF.

This clone has just a few counts. The V and J genes are TRBV6-1 and TRBJ1-2; D uncertain. Looked up from germline, CDR1 is MNHNS and CDR2 is SASEGT. Between the trimmed V and J ends, which lost 5 bases and 4 bases, there was a span of 17 bases. The CDR3 has 15 amino acids. In DNA, the CDR3 is TGTGCCAGCAGTAAGGAGGGAGGTTTGGTCTATGGCTACACCTTC. Translation: CASSKEGGLVYGYTF.

The chain has TRBV5-1 and TRBJ1-2; no clear D. Trimming removed 7 bases at V and 2 bases at J, with 15 bases between. The CDR3 has 14 amino acids. CDR1 and CDR2 (germline): SGHRS, YFSETQ. The CDR3 sequence is CASRLSTSNYGYTF. In DNA form, the CDR3 reads TGCGCCAGCCGGCTCTCCACATCAAACTATGGCTACACCTTC.

J is TRBJ1-1 and V is TRBV5-8, with D hard to call. Deletions cut 2 bases from V and 4 bases from J, with 9 bases between. This CDR3 is built from 13 residues. Germline assignment: CDR1 SGHTS and CDR2 YDEGEE. The CDR3 DNA reads TGTGCCAGCAGCTTACAAATCTTCACTGAAGCTTTCTTT. This encodes CASSLQIFTEAFF.

The chain combines TRBV18 with TRBJ2-3; a weak D match, TRBD1 (8 bases). The CDR3 is made up of 17 amino acids. V gave up 1 base and J gave up 3 bases, with 17 bases separating them. Germline-derived CDR1 and CDR2 are KGHSH and LQKENI. The CDR3 is CASSPQGGTGGTDTQYF. CDR3 sequence (DNA): TGTGCCAGCTCACCACAGGGAGGGACAGGCGGGACAGATACGCAGTATTTT.

This sequence joins TRBV19 and TRBJ1-3; tentative D call: TRBD1 (5 bases). Trimming stripped 5 bases from V and 4 bases from J, with 15 bases between. The germline V gene has CDR1 LNHDA and CDR2 SQIVND (reference sequence). This CDR3 comprises 15 residues. The CDR3 sequence: CASSSPGTGGNTIYF. DNA for the CDR3: TGTGCCAGTAGTTCCCCCGGGACCGGAGGAAACACCATATATTTT.

The chain couples TRBV15 to TRBJ2-3; possibly TRBD1 or TRBD2 for D (5 bases each). Germline V gives CDR1 LNHNV, CDR2 YYDKDF (reference sequence). The V end lost 0 bases, the J end lost 10 bases, and 14 bases lay between the germline ends. The length of the CDR3 is 14 residues. The CDR3 sequence is CATSRDLGESAQYF. In nucleotides, the CDR3 is TGTGCCACCAGCAGAGACTTGGGGGAGTCGGCGCAGTATTTT.

The rearrangement links TRBV7-8 to TRBJ1-2; 9 bases fit TRBD1. Germline V lookup: CDR1 SGHVS, CDR2 FQNEAQ. The CDR3 contains 16 residues. J gave up 6 bases and V 5 bases, and 13 bases lay outside the gene matches. As DNA, the CDR3 is TGTGCCAGCAGCGTACAAACCGCCGGGACAGGGAATGGCTACACCTTC. It encodes CASSVQTAGTGNGYTF.

This clone appeared a few times. The chain joins TRBV5-4 to TRBJ1-4; no reliable D call. Germline lookup yields CDR1 SGHNT and CDR2 YYREEE (reference sequence). V dropped 8 bases and J dropped 3 bases, with 11 bases sitting between them. CDR3 length equals 13 residues. CDR3 bases: TGTGCCAGGTACAGCCACTCTAATGAAAAACTGTTTTTT. This gives the protein CARYSHSNEKLFF.

CDR3: CASSYSGLLGNTIYF. For the CDR3, the DNA is TGTGCCAGCAGTTACTCAGGGCTTCTCGGAAACACCATATATTTT. This rearrangement joins TRBV6-6 to TRBJ1-3; D ambiguous. Trimming took off 0 bases at V and 4 bases at J, with 10 bases between the two ends. The CDR3 extends over 15 amino acids. Germline V gene lookup returns CDR1 MNHNY and CDR2 SVGAGI (reference sequence).

This clone was counted once. The gene calls are TRBV15 and TRBJ1-5; D is unclear. CDR3 size: 14 residues. V shed 5 bases and J shed 0 bases, with 8 bases lying between them. The germline CDR1 and CDR2 sequences are LNHNV and YYDKDF (reference sequence). CDR3 in amino acids: CATSLGSSNQPQHF. The DNA for the CDR3 is TGTGCCACCAGCCTGGGGAGTAGCAATCAGCCCCAGCATTTT. The full variable domain, in which reference TRBV15 and TRBJ1-5 provide the parts outside the CDR3, is DAMVIQNPRYQVTQFGKPVTLSCSQTLNHNVMYWYQQKSSQAPKLLFHYYDKDFNNEADTPDNFQSRRPNTSFCFLDIRSPGLGDTAMYLCATSLGSSNQPQHFGDGTRLSIL.

Only one count was recorded for this clone. The rearrangement uses TRBV9 and TRBJ2-3; possible D gene TRBD1, 6 bases. The germline V and J ends were trimmed by 3 bases and 0 bases, with 11 bases remaining between them. CDR3 length equals 15 residues. Germline CDR1 reads SGDLS; CDR2 reads YYNGEE. The CDR3 protein is CASSAVGGSTDTQYF. In DNA, the CDR3 is TGTGCCAGCAGCGCTGTTGGGGGCAGCACAGATACGCAGTATTTT.

The genes are TRBV20-1 and TRBJ2-7; D gene ambiguous. Germline V gene data show CDR1 as DFQATT and CDR2 as SNEGSKA (reference sequence). V was pared by 3 bases and J by 2 bases, with 2 bases between. The length of the CDR3 is 10 residues. CDR3 DNA: TGCAGTGCTAGCGCCTACGAGCAGTACTTC. It is translated as CSASAYEQYF.